What follows are 24 T cell receptor beta chains derived from one specimen sequenced in a study of identical twins' blood T cells. Using its own MiXCR run on the 5' RACE reads, TCRdb lists one record per CDR3 protein. The data contain fewer than 450,000 distinct CDR3 sequences, 28% of them singletons. The specimen sequenced was PBMCs. The receptors derive from a woman aged 18-55 years in good health.

The chain is built from TRBV7-8 and TRBJ1-2; D may be TRBD1 (5 bases). In germline, CDR1 is SGHVS, CDR2 FQNEAQ. Deletions cut 3 bases from V and 8 bases from J, with 13 bases between. The CDR3 runs to 13 residues. CDR3 amino acids: CASSFAGIGGYTF. CDR3 in DNA: TGTGCCAGCAGCTTCGCAGGGATTGGGGGCTACACCTTC.

The gene calls are TRBV19 and TRBJ1-1; D might be TRBD1 (6 bases). Looked up from germline, CDR1 is LNHDA and CDR2 is SQIVND (reference sequence). This CDR3 is built from 15 residues. V was clipped by 0 bases and J by 2 bases, with 10 bases between them. The CDR3 sequence: CASSIDFRGNTEAFF. The CDR3 DNA is TGTGCCAGTAGTATAGACTTCAGGGGAAACACTGAAGCTTTCTTT.

The chain combines TRBV28 with TRBJ1-5; D call uncertain. CDR1 and CDR2 (germline): MDHEN, SYDVKM. V was trimmed by 7 bases and J by 0 bases, leaving 13 bases between them. The CDR3 runs 15 residues. CDR3 coding DNA: TGTGCCAGCATCACCGGGGTTTATAGCAATCAGCCCCAGCATTTT. Residues: CASITGVYSNQPQHF.

V usage is TRBV7-2 and J usage is TRBJ2-3, with unresolved D. The germline V gene has CDR1 SGHTA and CDR2 FQGNSA. The CDR3 extends over 14 amino acids. V was pared by 5 bases and J by 6 bases, with 15 bases between. DNA for the CDR3: TGTGCCAGCAGCCCCGCACTTGTTACCGATACGCAGTATTTT. This encodes CASSPALVTDTQYF.

The gene calls are TRBV27 and TRBJ1-1; D ambiguous. Trimming removed 5 bases at V and 4 bases at J, with 17 bases between. CDR1 MNHEY and CDR2 SMNVEV come from the germline V gene (reference sequence). The CDR3 runs to 15 residues. The CDR3 here is CASSPPPGWGTEAFF. Here the CDR3 DNA reads TGTGCCAGCAGTCCCCCCCCGGGTTGGGGCACTGAAGCTTTCTTT.

This clonotype was observed a handful of times. This chain joins TRBV3-1 and TRBJ1-2, with D hard to call. The CDR3 has 16 residues. Trimming shortened V by 1 base and J by 4 bases, and 16 bases separated the two germline ends. Germline loops: CDR1 LGHDT, CDR2 YNNKEL (reference sequence). The CDR3 nucleotides read TGTGCCAGCAGCCAAGTTCCCCCCAGTAACCTCTATGGCTACACCTTC. This gives the protein CASSQVPPSNLYGYTF. The full variable domain, rest sourced from reference TRBV3-1 and TRBJ1-2, is DTAVSQTPKYLVTQMGNDKSIKCEQNLGHDTMYWYKQDSKKFLKIMFSYNNKELIINETVPNRFSPKSPDKAHLNLHINSLELGDSAVYFCASSQVPPSNLYGYTFGSGTRLTVV.

V is TRBV11-2 and J is TRBJ2-3, with D tentatively TRBD1 or TRBD2 (5 bases each). The CDR3 loop spans 15 amino acids. With 5 bases removed from V and 0 bases from J, the gap between germline ends came to 12 bases. The germline V gene encodes CDR1 SGHAT and CDR2 FQNNGV. CDR3 nucleotide sequence: TGTGCCAGCAGCCCTAAGGGGAGAAGCACAGATACGCAGTATTTT. Protein sequence: CASSPKGRSTDTQYF. Together with reference TRBV11-2 and TRBJ2-3, the CDR3 gives the full variable domain: EAGVAQSPRYKIIEKRQSVAFWCNPISGHATLYWYQQILGQGPKLLIQFQNNGVVDDSQLPKDRFSAERLKGVDSTLKIQPAKLEDSAVYLCASSPKGRSTDTQYFGPGTRLTVL.

In regard to this clonotype: This could be a read error, since a much larger clone is one nucleotide away. The genes are TRBV6-1 and TRBJ1-3; unclear D gene. V shed 2 bases and J shed 6 bases, with 8 bases lying between them. Germline V CDR1 and CDR2: MNHNS, SASEGT. There are 13 residues in the CDR3. The CDR3 here is CASSEWEVNTIYF. The CDR3 DNA follows: TGTGCCAGCAGTGAATGGGAAGTAAACACCATATATTTT.

This clonotype was seen a handful of times. This chain connects TRBV15 to TRBJ2-3; no firm D call. Per germline, CDR1 LNHNV and CDR2 YYDKDF (reference sequence). The CDR3 covers 14 residues. Between the trimmed V and J ends, which lost 8 bases and 0 bases, there was a span of 12 bases. The CDR3 spells CATQKRTSTDTQYF. The CDR3 DNA reads TGTGCCACCCAAAAGCGAACTAGCACAGATACGCAGTATTTT.

The chain is built from TRBV9 and TRBJ2-1; 7 bases align to TRBD2. CDR1 and CDR2 from the germline V gene are SGDLS and YYNGEE. The CDR3 loop spans 15 amino acids. Losses at the gene ends were 0 bases for V and 8 bases for J; bases not matched to a gene: 8. Written as DNA, the CDR3 is TGTGCCAGCAGCGTAGAAGCGGGAACTGGGGATGAGCAGTTCTTC. Translation: CASSVEAGTGDEQFF.

This clonotype was counted a few times. The V gene is TRBV11-2, the J gene TRBJ1-2; no firm D call. Germline V gives CDR1 SGHAT, CDR2 FQNNGV. V was trimmed by 0 bases and J by 5 bases, leaving 10 bases between them. This CDR3 comprises 14 residues. This CDR3 reads CASSLDLAGYGYTF. CDR3 sequence (DNA): TGTGCCAGCAGCTTAGATCTGGCCGGGTATGGCTACACCTTC.

This clonotype was counted at least ten times. The genes are TRBV9 and TRBJ1-1, with D unresolved. In germline, CDR1 is SGDLS, CDR2 YYNGEE. Between the trimmed V and J ends, which lost 0 bases and 5 bases, there was a span of 14 bases. CDR3 length: 15 amino acids. The CDR3 DNA reads TGTGCCAGCAGCGTAGGGGTCGCGATCGGGACTGAAGCTTTCTTT. This translates into CASSVGVAIGTEAFF.

This clonotype occurred a few times. V is TRBV18 and J is TRBJ1-4; D is ambiguous. The CDR3 has 14 amino acids. Trimming shortened V by 0 bases and J by 5 bases, and 7 bases separated the two germline ends. From germline, CDR1 is KGHSH and CDR2 LQKENI. CDR3 in DNA: TGTGCCAGCTCACCACCCGCAGAGAATGAAAAACTGTTTTTT. It is translated as CASSPPAENEKLFF.

In its sample, this clonotype was seen a few times. The rearrangement joins TRBV20-1 to TRBJ2-5; 9 bases fit TRBD2. CDR1 is DFQATT and CDR2 is SNEGSKA in the germline V gene (reference sequence). V gave up 5 bases and J gave up 1 base; unmatched junction bases: 8. The CDR3 is made up of 15 amino acids. CDR3: CSASIPTSGQETQYF. The CDR3 bases are TGCAGTGCTTCTATTCCGACTAGCGGCCAAGAGACCCAGTACTTC.

V and J are TRBV5-1 and TRBJ2-1; TRBD1 is a possible D gene (6 bases). Germline loops: CDR1 SGHRS, CDR2 YFSETQ. Trimming removed 3 bases from V and 2 bases from J, with 9 bases in between. The CDR3 extends over 14 amino acids. CDR3 sequence reads: CASSSGETYNEQFF. In DNA, the CDR3 is TGCGCCAGCAGCTCAGGGGAGACCTACAATGAGCAGTTCTTC.

CDR3 residues: CSASLRRLSGANVLTF. For the CDR3, the DNA is TGCAGTGCTTCCCTTAGACGTTTGTCCGGGGCCAACGTCCTGACTTTC. The chain has TRBV20-1 and TRBJ2-6; no definite D call. The CDR3 totals 16 residues. In germline, CDR1 is DFQATT, CDR2 SNEGSKA (reference sequence). The V end was cut by 5 bases, the J end by 4 bases, with 18 bases between.

Comments on this clonotype: The conserved final phenylalanine or tryptophan is absent from the CDR3, which likely points to a read error. This chain joins TRBV20-1 and TRBJ2-7; D may be TRBD1 (6 bases). V was clipped by 7 bases and J by 0 bases, with 16 bases between them. CDR3 length: 14 amino acids. In germline, CDR1 is DFQATT, CDR2 SNEGSKA (reference sequence). In DNA, the CDR3 is TGCAGTGTTAAGGACAGAACCTTCTCCTACGAGCAGTACATC. It translates to CSVKDRTFSYEQYI.

This chain joins TRBV14 and TRBJ2-1; TRBD2 agrees at 7 bases. V lost 4 bases, J lost 4 bases, and 4 bases stayed unmatched. CDR1 and CDR2 from the germline V gene are SGHDN and FVKESK. CDR3 length: 14 amino acids. As DNA, the CDR3 is TGTGCCAGCAGCCGACGAGCGGGGTACAATGAGCAGTTCTTC. Translated, it gives CASSRRAGYNEQFF.

The gene calls are TRBV16 and TRBJ1-5; the D gene is possibly TRBD1 (5 bases). Trimming removed 1 base from V and 7 bases from J, with 11 bases in between. Germline-derived CDR1 and CDR2 are KGHSY and FQNENV. The length of the CDR3 is 14 residues. In DNA, the CDR3 is TGTGCCAGCAGCCAATACAGGTTAGGACAGCCCCAGCATTTT. As protein: CASSQYRLGQPQHF. Filled out from reference TRBV16 and TRBJ1-5, the complete variable domain reads GEEVAQTPKHLVRGEGQKAKLYCAPIKGHSYVFWYQQVLKNEFKFLISFQNENVFDETGMPKERFSAKCLPNSPCSLEIQATKLEDSAVYFCASSQYRLGQPQHFGDGTRLSIL.

This clonotype has a handful of counts. J is TRBJ1-1 and V is TRBV5-5; D remains unclear. The germline V gene has CDR1 SGHKS and CDR2 YYEKEE (reference sequence). CDR3 size: 12 residues. V was clipped by 4 bases and J by 6 bases, with 10 bases between them. Here the CDR3 DNA reads TGTGCCAGCAGCATTAAGCCCCCTGAAGCTTTCTTT. Translation gives CASSIKPPEAFF.

This clonotype was counted at least ten times. The CDR3 protein is CASSGRNSPLHF. Written as DNA, the CDR3 is TGTGCCAGCAGCGGACGGAATTCACCCCTCCACTTT. The chain combines TRBV9 with TRBJ1-6; D remains unclear. The CDR3 has 12 amino acids. The germline V and J ends were trimmed by 3 bases and 7 bases, with 5 bases remaining between them. Germline V gene data show CDR1 as SGDLS and CDR2 as YYNGEE.

The chain combines TRBV29-1 with TRBJ2-1; TRBD1 is a possible D gene (5 bases). The germline V and J ends were trimmed by 6 bases and 0 bases, with 21 bases remaining between them. The CDR3 consists of 17 residues. Germline V gives CDR1 SQVTM, CDR2 ANQGSEA. The CDR3 DNA follows: TGCAGCGTCTGCGGTAAAGGGGTCTGCAGCTCCTACAATGAGCAGTTCTTC. Translation gives CSVCGKGVCSSYNEQFF.

The CDR3 here is CSAFPVGRPPDTQYF. The CDR3 coding sequence is TGCAGTGCTTTCCCGGTCGGGAGACCCCCAGATACGCAGTATTTT. V usage is TRBV20-1 and J usage is TRBJ2-3, with D perhaps matching TRBD2 (6 bases). V was cut by 5 bases and J by 4 bases, with 19 bases left in between. The CDR3 consists of 15 residues. Germline CDR1 is DFQATT and CDR2 is SNEGSKA (reference sequence).

In this sample, this clonotype turned up a few times. This chain links TRBV5-1 with TRBJ2-1, with D possibly TRBD2 on 6 matching bases. V lost 2 bases, J lost 2 bases, and 11 bases lay in between. The CDR3 loop spans 15 amino acids. Germline assignment: CDR1 SGHRS and CDR2 YFSETQ. This CDR3 reads CASSLTGAPYNEQFF. The CDR3 coding sequence is TGCGCCAGCAGCTTAACGGGAGCACCCTACAATGAGCAGTTCTTC.